This TCR beta chain was found in a study of beta chain features in type 1 diabetes. This clone was recorded only once. Its antigen remains unknown. V lost 7 bases and J lost 0, with 10 bases in between. Germline values: CDR1 SNHLY, CDR2 FYNNEI. CDR3 length: 15 residues. Findings and caveats of the study: Moderately but significantly shorter TCRB CDR3s were found in Type 1 diabetes patients in all four CD4+ subsets.

Expressed TCRB transcripts were sequenced because the entire RNA isolate underwent reverse transcription. Method: immunoSEQ multiplex PCR; TCRdb's copy keeps in-frame clones and lacks some. Of 550,000 to 850,000 clones listed, 13% are singletons. Material: naive CD4+ T cells from blood. The V gene is TRBV2, the J gene TRBJ2-6; no clear D. The receptor's source is a man aged 18 to 29 with type 1 diabetes. In nucleotides, the CDR3 is TGTGCCAGCACTGGACGATACTCTGGGGCCAACGTCCTGACTTTC. Its translation is CASTGRYSGANVLTF.